These 22 T cell receptor beta chains were all obtained from the same sample, sequenced in a study of blood T cell repertoires in COVID-19. Profiling relied on immunoSEQ multiplex PCR, and the TCRdb table lists in-frame clones only, not all of them. The sample yields about 250,000 clones, under 90% seen once. Specimen: PBMCs or T cells enriched from blood (not recorded which). The receptors derive from a woman aged 25 to 39 with acute COVID-19.

The chain links TRBV3-1 (or the pseudogene TRBV3-2) to TRBJ2-7; 11 bases agree with TRBD1. The CDR3 covers 15 residues. Germline assignment: CDR1 LGHDT and CDR2 YNNKEL (reference sequence). Trimming took 3 bases from V and 4 from J; bases not matched to a gene: 5. The CDR3 loop reads CASSHRTGGRYEQYF. The CDR3 DNA reads as TGTGCCAGCAGCCATAGGACAGGGGGCAGATACGAGCAGTACTTC.

CDR3 sequence (DNA): TGTGCCAGCAGCTCCCGGCGGTCGAACACCGGGGAGCTGTTTTTT. It encodes CASSSRRSNTGELFF. The chain employs TRBV7-2 and TRBJ2-2; D gene uncertain. V shed 4 bases and J shed 0 bases, with 9 bases lying between them. The CDR3 totals 15 residues. Germline V CDR1 and CDR2: SGHTA, FQGNSA.

In this sample, this clone turned up once. The CDR3 protein is CASSRRTGLAGNTIYF. CDR3 DNA sequence: TGTGCCAGCAGCCGTAGGACAGGTCTTGCTGGAAACACCATATATTTT. This rearrangement joins TRBV7-2 to TRBJ1-3, with TRBD1 matching 7 bases. Germline loops: CDR1 SGHTA, CDR2 FQGNSA. The CDR3 consists of 16 residues. The junction had 9 bases not matched to a gene; V was cut back by 5 bases and J by 2 bases.

The chain has TRBV15 and TRBJ2-4; maybe TRBD1 (5 bases). Per germline, CDR1 LNHNV and CDR2 YYDKDF (reference sequence). Trimming took off 4 bases at V and 3 bases at J, with 13 bases between the two ends. The CDR3 extends over 15 amino acids. This CDR3 reads CATSKTRADKNIQYF. In DNA, the CDR3 is TGTGCCACCAGCAAAACCAGGGCCGACAAAAACATTCAGTACTTC. The variable domain in full, completed from reference TRBV15 and TRBJ2-4, reads DAMVIQNPRYQVTQFGKPVTLSCSQTLNHNVMYWYQQKSSQAPKLLFHYYDKDFNNEADTPDNFQSRRPNTSFCFLDIRSPGLGDTAMYLCATSKTRADKNIQYFGAGTRLSVL.

The chain carries TRBV4-1 and TRBJ2-7; 7 bases align to TRBD1. J gave up 3 bases and V 3 bases, and 11 bases lay outside the gene matches. Germline values: CDR1 MGHRA, CDR2 YSYEKL. This CDR3 spans 16 amino acids. The CDR3 DNA is TGCGCCAGCAGCCACAAAGGTGGGACAGCCTTCTACGAGCAGTACTTC. This sequence encodes CASSHKGGTAFYEQYF.

The V gene is TRBV30, the J gene TRBJ1-6; D remains unclear. The CDR3 sequence is 14 residues long. The germline V gene has CDR1 GTSNPN and CDR2 SVGIG (reference sequence). Deletions cut 4 bases from V and 9 bases from J, with 16 bases between. The CDR3 loop reads CAWNPGEGVSPLHF. The CDR3 nucleotides are TGTGCCTGGAACCCCGGGGAGGGAGTTTCACCCCTCCACTTT.

The chain recombines TRBV7-2 with TRBJ2-3; 8 nucleotides line up with TRBD2. The CDR3 contains 16 residues. Trimming at V came to 4 bases and at J to 0 bases, leaving 6 bases not matched to a gene. The germline V gene encodes CDR1 SGHTA and CDR2 FQGNSA. Written as DNA, the CDR3 is TGTGCCAGCAGCTCAACTAGCGGTCCTAGCACAGATACGCAGTATTTT. It encodes CASSSTSGPSTDTQYF.

The genes are TRBV4-1 and TRBJ1-4, with 7 nucleotides matching TRBD1. The length of the CDR3 is 15 residues. V gave up 4 bases and J gave up 3 bases; unmatched junction bases: 5. Germline lookup yields CDR1 MGHRA and CDR2 YSYEKL. CDR3 DNA: TGCGCCAGCAGCCTTACCGGGACAGCTAATGAAAAACTGTTTTTT. Amino acid sequence: CASSLTGTANEKLFF.

This chain connects TRBV6-5 to TRBJ1-1, with unresolved D. Trimming stripped 7 bases from V and 2 bases from J, with 8 bases between. The CDR3 is 12 residues long. From germline, CDR1 is MNHEY and CDR2 SVGAGI. CDR3: CASTPDNTEAFF. The CDR3, as DNA: TGTGCCAGCACCCCAGATAACACTGAAGCTTTCTTT.

V gene TRBV15 combines with J gene TRBJ2-7, with D hard to call. The V gene's germline CDR1 is LNHNV and CDR2 YYDKDF (reference sequence). V lost 3 bases and J 2 bases, leaving 11 bases between the germline ends. The CDR3 loop spans 14 amino acids. Here the CDR3 DNA reads TGTGCCACCAGCAGCGAGAAGAAAACCTACGAGCAGTACTTC. It codes for CATSSEKKTYEQYF.

On this clone itself: Other DNA sequences in this specimen translate into the identical CDR3. This chain connects TRBV19 to TRBJ1-1; D unresolved. The length of the CDR3 is 14 residues. V was cut by 3 bases and J by 3 bases, with 11 bases left in between. CDR1 and CDR2 (germline): LNHDA, SQIVND (reference sequence). CDR3 sequence: CASSIRPRDTEAFF. Written as DNA, the CDR3 is TGTGCCAGTAGTATCCGTCCTCGGGACACTGAAGCTTTCTTT. Variable domain in full (rest from reference TRBV19 and TRBJ1-1): DGGITQSPKYLFRKEGQNVTLSCEQNLNHDAMYWYRQDPGQGLRLIYYSQIVNDFQKGDIAEGYSVSREKKESFPLTVTSAQKNPTAFYLCASSIRPRDTEAFFGQGTRLTVV.

The chain has TRBV30 and TRBJ1-5, with D tentatively TRBD1 (6 bases). Trimming cost V 5 bases and J 3 bases, with 11 bases left between them. Per the germline V gene, CDR1 is GTSNPN and CDR2 is SVGIG (reference sequence). The CDR3 runs 13 residues. The CDR3 loop reads CAWGQGNNQPQHF. In DNA form, the CDR3 reads TGTGCCTGGGGGCAGGGGAACAATCAGCCCCAGCATTTT.

The J gene is TRBJ1-1, the V gene TRBV10-1; 7 bases match TRBD1. The trim removed 6 bases at V and 3 bases at J, leaving 4 bases unmatched. The CDR3 has 13 residues. Germline lookup yields CDR1 WNHNN and CDR2 SYGVQD (reference sequence). The CDR3 loop is CASRHDRDTEAFF. Here the CDR3 DNA reads TGCGCCAGCAGGCATGACAGGGACACTGAAGCTTTCTTT.

The J gene is TRBJ1-2, the V gene TRBV30, with TRBD1 identical over 8 bases. V gave up 4 bases and J gave up 4 bases; unmatched junction bases: 8. This CDR3 has 14 residues. CDR1 and CDR2 from the germline V gene are GTSNPN and SVGIG (reference sequence). CDR3: CAWTFQGASYGYTF. As DNA, the CDR3 is TGTGCCTGGACCTTTCAGGGGGCGAGCTATGGCTACACCTTC.

The V and J genes are TRBV9 and TRBJ2-3, with D possibly TRBD1 on 6 matching bases. This CDR3 is 17 amino acids long. Trimming left V 1 base short and J 0 bases short, with 15 bases between. CDR1 and CDR2 from the germline V gene are SGDLS and YYNGEE. The chain's CDR3 is CASSVTHRVGSTDTQYF. The CDR3 DNA follows: TGTGCCAGCAGCGTAACCCACAGGGTGGGGAGCACAGATACGCAGTATTTT.

The table lists this clone with a few counts. The chain carries TRBV5-1 and TRBJ1-1; D ambiguous. This CDR3 has 14 amino acids. V lost 0 bases and J 10 bases, leaving 16 bases between the germline ends. The germline V gene has CDR1 SGHRS and CDR2 YFSETQ. The CDR3 loop reads CASSLAGSTGGAFF. CDR3 nucleotides: TGCGCCAGCAGCTTGGCCGGCTCTACGGGTGGAGCTTTCTTT.

This rearrangement joins TRBV19 to TRBJ2-2; 12 bases fit TRBD1. CDR1 is LNHDA and CDR2 is SQIVND in the germline V gene (reference sequence). This CDR3 comprises 16 residues. With V trimmed by 4 bases and J by 6 bases, 6 bases remained unmatched. The CDR3 DNA sequence: TGTGCCAGTAGTACCCGGGACAGGGGGCTCTCCGGGGAGCTGTTTTTT. Translated: CASSTRDRGLSGELFF. Looking up the rest from reference TRBV19 and TRBJ2-2 gives the full variable domain: DGGITQSPKYLFRKEGQNVTLSCEQNLNHDAMYWYRQDPGQGLRLIYYSQIVNDFQKGDIAEGYSVSREKKESFPLTVTSAQKNPTAFYLCASSTRDRGLSGELFFGEGSRLTVL.

This chain joins TRBV13 and TRBJ1-1; D not resolved. V lost 0 bases to trimming and J lost 4 bases, with 6 bases between them. Germline assignment: CDR1 PRHDT and CDR2 FYEKMQ (reference sequence). The CDR3 loop spans 13 amino acids. The CDR3 region has the DNA TGTGCCAGCAGCTTAGGGGGCATCACTGAAGCTTTCTTT. Protein product: CASSLGGITEAFF.

V usage is TRBV28 and J usage is TRBJ2-7; a possible D gene is TRBD2 (5 bases). The CDR3 loop spans 13 amino acids. In germline, CDR1 is MDHEN, CDR2 SYDVKM. Trimming took off 2 bases at V and 2 bases at J, with 7 bases between the two ends. CDR3 in amino acids: CASSLRRAYEQYF. Here the CDR3 DNA reads TGTGCCAGCAGTTTACGGCGGGCCTACGAGCAGTACTTC.

This clone occurred once. The chain employs TRBV7-2 and TRBJ2-5, with 9 bases lining up with TRBD2. CDR1 is SGHTA and CDR2 is FQGNSA in the germline V gene. V lost 8 bases and J lost 4; bases outside the gene matches: 14. The CDR3 covers 16 residues. The CDR3 loop is CASLTFGGGAPETQYF. The CDR3 region has the DNA TGTGCCAGCCTTACATTCGGCGGGGGGGCCCCAGAGACCCAGTACTTC.

This clone is a singleton in its sample. This sequence joins TRBV19 and TRBJ2-2; 7 bases fit TRBD2. The V gene's germline CDR1 is LNHDA and CDR2 SQIVND (reference sequence). There are 15 residues in the CDR3. The V and J ends lost 9 bases and 1 base, in that order; junction bases with no gene match: 8. As DNA, the CDR3 is TGTGCCAGCCTTTGGGGAGGGAGGAACACCGGGGAGCTGTTTTTT. Its translation: CASLWGGRNTGELFF.

The rearrangement links TRBV19 to TRBJ2-5; 10 bases are a match to TRBD2. With V trimmed by 5 bases and J by 0 bases, 6 bases remained unmatched. This CDR3 is 16 amino acids long. Germline V gives CDR1 LNHDA, CDR2 SQIVND (reference sequence). The CDR3 region has the DNA TGTGCCAGTAGTGGATACGGGACTAGCGACCAAGAGACCCAGTACTTC. Residues: CASSGYGTSDQETQYF.